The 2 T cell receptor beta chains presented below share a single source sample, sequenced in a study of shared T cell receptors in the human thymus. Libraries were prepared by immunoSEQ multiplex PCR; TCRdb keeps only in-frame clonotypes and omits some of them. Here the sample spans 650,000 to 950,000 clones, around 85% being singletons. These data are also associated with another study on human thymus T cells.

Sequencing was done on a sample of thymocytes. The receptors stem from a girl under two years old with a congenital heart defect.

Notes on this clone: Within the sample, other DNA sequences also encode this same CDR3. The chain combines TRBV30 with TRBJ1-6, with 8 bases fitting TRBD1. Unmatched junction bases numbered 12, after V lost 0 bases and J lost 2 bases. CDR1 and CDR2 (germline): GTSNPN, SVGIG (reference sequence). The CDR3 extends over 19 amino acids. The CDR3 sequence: CAWSVRRQGKVTYNSPLHF. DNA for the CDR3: TGTGCCTGGAGTGTACGACGACAGGGGAAAGTAACCTATAATTCACCCCTCCACTTT.

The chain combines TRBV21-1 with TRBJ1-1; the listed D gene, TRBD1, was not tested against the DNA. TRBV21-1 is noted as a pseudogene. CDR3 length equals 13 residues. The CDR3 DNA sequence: TGTGCCATGGGGACAGGCCCCTGGTTGGGAGCTTTCTTT. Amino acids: CAMGTGPWLGAFF.